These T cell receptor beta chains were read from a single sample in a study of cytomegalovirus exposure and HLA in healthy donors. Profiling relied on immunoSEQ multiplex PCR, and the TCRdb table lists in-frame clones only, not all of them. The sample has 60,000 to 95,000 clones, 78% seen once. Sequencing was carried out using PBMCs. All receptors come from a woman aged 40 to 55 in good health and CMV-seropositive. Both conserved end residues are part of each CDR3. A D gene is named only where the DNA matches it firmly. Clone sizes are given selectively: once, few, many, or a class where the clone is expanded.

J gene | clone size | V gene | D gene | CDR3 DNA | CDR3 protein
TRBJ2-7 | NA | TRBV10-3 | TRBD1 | TGTGCCATCAGTGCTCAACCGGGACAGGGAAAACACGAGCAGTACTTC | CAISAQPGQGKHEQYF
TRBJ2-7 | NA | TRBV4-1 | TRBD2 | TGCGCCAGCAGCCAAGGGACTAGCGGCTACGAGCAGTACTTC | CASSQGTSGYEQYF
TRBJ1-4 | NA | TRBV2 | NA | TGTGCCAGCAGTGGACAGCCGAATGAAAAACTGTTTTTT | CASSGQPNEKLFF
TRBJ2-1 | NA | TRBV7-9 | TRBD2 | TGTGCCAGCAGCCTACGGGGGGAGTCCTACAATGAGCAGTTCTTC | CASSLRGESYNEQFF
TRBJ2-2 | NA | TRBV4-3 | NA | TGCGCCAGCAGCCGGGCGGGCGGGGAGCTGTTTTTT | CASSRAGGELFF
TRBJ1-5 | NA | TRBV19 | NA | TGTGCCAGTAGTAACACAGGGACCCCTCAGCCCCAGCATTTT | CASSNTGTPQPQHF
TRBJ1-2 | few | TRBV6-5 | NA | TGTGCCAGCAGTTACTCGGGCAGTAACTATGGCTACACCTTC | CASSYSGSNYGYTF
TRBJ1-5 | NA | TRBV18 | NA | TGTGCCAGCTCACCAAGGGGCCAGGTCGATCTGCCCCAGCATTTT | CASSPRGQVDLPQHF
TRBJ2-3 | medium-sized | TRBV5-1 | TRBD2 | TGCGCCAGCAGACCGGGACTAGCGGGGGGGCAGGGAGATACGCAGTATTTT | CASRPGLAGGQGDTQYF
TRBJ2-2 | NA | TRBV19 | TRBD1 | TGTGCCAGCAACACAGGGGGGAACACCGGGGAGCTGTTTTTT | CASNTGGNTGELFF
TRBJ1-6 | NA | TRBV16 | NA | TGTGCCAGCAGCCAATTTTCTAGCTCCTATAATTCACCCCTCCACTTT | CASSQFSSSYNSPLHF
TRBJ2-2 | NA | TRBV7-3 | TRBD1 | TGTGCCAGCAGCCCCAGGACAGGGGGATCCGGGGAGCTGTTTTTT | CASSPRTGGSGELFF
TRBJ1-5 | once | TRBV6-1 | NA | TGTGCCAGCAGCTCCGACAGGAATCAGCCCCAGCATTTT | CASSSDRNQPQHF
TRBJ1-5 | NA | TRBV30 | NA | TGTGCCTGGAGCCGTCTGCGTCAGCCCCAGCATTTT | CAWSRLRQPQHF
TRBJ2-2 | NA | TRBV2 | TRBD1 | TGTGCCAGCAGTCCGAGACAGGGTACGGGCACCGGGGAGCTGTTTTTT | CASSPRQGTGTGELFF
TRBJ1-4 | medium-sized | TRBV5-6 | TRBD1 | TGTGCCAGCAGCGCGACAGGGTTTAAAGAAAAACTGTTTTTT | CASSATGFKEKLFF
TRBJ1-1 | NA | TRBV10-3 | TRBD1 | TGTGCCACCGCAGACAGGGGAAGTGAAGCTTTCTTT | CATADRGSEAFF
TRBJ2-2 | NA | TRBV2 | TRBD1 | TGTGCCGGTTTGGGGGACAGGGGGTGGAACACCGGGGAGCTGTTTTTT | CAGLGDRGWNTGELFF
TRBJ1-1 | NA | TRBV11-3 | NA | TGTGCCAGCAGCCCCTCACCAGGCCTTGGTGATGTAGCTTTCTTT | CASSPSPGLGDVAFF
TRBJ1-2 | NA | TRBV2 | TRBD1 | TGTGCCAGCAAAAAACAGGGGGCGGACCGTGGCTACACCTTC | CASKKQGADRGYTF
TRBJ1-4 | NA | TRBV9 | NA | TGTGCCAGCAACACCGGCGGTAATGAAAAACTGTTTTTT | CASNTGGNEKLFF
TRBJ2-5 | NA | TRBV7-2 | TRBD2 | TGTGCCAGCAATATAGCGGGGGACCAAGAGACCCAGTACTTC | CASNIAGDQETQYF
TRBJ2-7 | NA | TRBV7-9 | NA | TGTGCCAGCGCACAGGGGACTCAGGCCTACGAGCAGTACTTC | CASAQGTQAYEQYF
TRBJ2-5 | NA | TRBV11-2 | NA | TGTGCCAGCAGCCACCGCCCCGGAGAGACCCAGTACTTC | CASSHRPGETQYF
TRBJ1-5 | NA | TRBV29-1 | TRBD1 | TGCAGCGTTGCACAGGGGGGTGGCAATCAGCCCCAGCATTTT | CSVAQGGGNQPQHF
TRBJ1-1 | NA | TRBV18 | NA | TGTGCCAGCTCACCACCTCAGGGCTTCAACACTGAAGCTTTCTTT | CASSPPQGFNTEAFF
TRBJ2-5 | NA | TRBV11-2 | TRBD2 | TGTGCCAGCAGCCGACTAGCGGGGGGCCCGTACCAAGAGACCCAGTACTTC | CASSRLAGGPYQETQYF
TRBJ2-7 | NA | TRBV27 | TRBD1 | TGTGCCAGCAGTCCAACGGACAGGGGTGACTACGAGCAGTACTTC | CASSPTDRGDYEQYF
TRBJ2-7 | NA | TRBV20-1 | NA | TGCAGTGCTAGTTCCGGGTACGAGCAGTACTTC | CSASSGYEQYF
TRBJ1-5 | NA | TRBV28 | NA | TGTGCCAGCAGTTTAGGTGGGGCTGGTAATCAGCCCCAGCATTTT | CASSLGGAGNQPQHF
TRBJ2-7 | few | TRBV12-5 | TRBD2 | TGTGCTAGTGGTTTGGTAGGACTAGCGGGGGGGCCGAGGCAGTACTTC | CASGLVGLAGGPRQYF
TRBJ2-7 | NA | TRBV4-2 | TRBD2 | TGTGCCAGCAGCCAAGATGGGGGCGGGGGGGCCCCTACCTACGAGCAGTACTTC | CASSQDGGGGAPTYEQYF
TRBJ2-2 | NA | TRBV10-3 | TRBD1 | TGTGCCATCAGTGAGTCTGAGGACAGGTCAAGCGGGGAGCTGTTTTTT | CAISESEDRSSGELFF
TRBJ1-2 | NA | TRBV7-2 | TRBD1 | TGTGCCAGCAGCCCGCAGGGGGCAGGGGAAATGAGCTACACCTTC | CASSPQGAGEMSYTF
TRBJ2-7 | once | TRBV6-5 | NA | TGTGCCAGCACCCCGACAGGAGGATTCTCCTGGGAGCAGTACTTC | CASTPTGGFSWEQYF
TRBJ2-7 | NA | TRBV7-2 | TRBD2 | TGTGCCAGCAGCTCATCGGGGGGGCATTCCGAGCAGTACTTC | CASSSSGGHSEQYF
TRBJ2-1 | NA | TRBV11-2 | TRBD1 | TGTGCCAGCAGCTTTCCGGCGGTCAGGGGGAATGAGCAGTTCTTC | CASSFPAVRGNEQFF
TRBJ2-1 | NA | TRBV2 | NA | TGTGCCAGCAGTACCGGGACATTAATTTACAATGAGCAGTTCTTC | CASSTGTLIYNEQFF
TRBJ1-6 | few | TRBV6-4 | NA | TGTGCCAGCAGTGATTCAGCACGGGGTGGGAATTCACCCCTCCACTTT | CASSDSARGGNSPLHF
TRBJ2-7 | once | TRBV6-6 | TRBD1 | TGTGCCAGCAGTTACTCCGTGACAGGGGGGGTGCGGCAGTACTTC | CASSYSVTGGVRQYF